The T cell receptor beta chain described here comes from a study of blood T cell repertoires in COVID-19. Some clones are missing from TCRdb's copy, which holds only in-frame ones; the method was immunoSEQ multiplex PCR. The table includes some 380,000 clones, 90% detected once. Sequencing used peripheral blood. The TCR sequence derives from a man between 18 and 35 years old with active or convalescent COVID-19.

CDR3 sequence reads: CASSVGDRGLEQYF. DNA for the CDR3: TGTGCCAGCAGCGTAGGGGACAGGGGGCTCGAGCAGTACTTC. This rearrangement joins TRBV9 to TRBJ2-7, with TRBD1 identical over 12 bases. Looked up from germline, CDR1 is SGDLS and CDR2 is YYNGEE. V shed 0 bases, J shed 6 bases, and the junction held 1 base outside the gene matches. The CDR3 is made up of 14 amino acids.